This TCR beta chain stems from a study of cytomegalovirus exposure and HLA in healthy donors (TCRdb year 2017). Turning to the overall study: An earlier analysis of 587 of the donors reported 250 to 300 Gb of sequence data and around 110 million unique TCR beta sequences from about 200 million T cells. In the later analysis, no new phenotypic data were used to find candidate immune exposures; instead, reliance was placed on TCR beta sequences and their occurrence across donors. To predict cytomegalovirus infection status, the study brought together high-throughput TCR immunosequencing, statistical association of individual TCRs with disease status, and machine learning. The T cell repertoires of about 700 subjects were profiled by immunosequencing and related to cytomegalovirus serostatus. Typing coverage differed by locus: A, B, C, DRB1 and DQB1 were typed in roughly 620-630 donors, DQA1 in around 500, DPA1 in around 610, and DPB1 in just under 490. A later analysis re-analyzed previously published TCR beta repertoires from 550 to 700 donors and added high-resolution HLA genotyping to study TCR occurrence patterns. The study was designed to test whether signatures of past pathogen exposure could be identified by cataloging public T cell receptors. To decide whether each TCR beta V gene segment behaved as functional or pseudogenic, an earlier analysis of some 580 of the donors relied on high-throughput TCR beta sequencing. Of the approximately 400 genotyped donors, about 80% fell in the genetic ancestry cluster associated with self-reported Caucasian donors. Both class I and class II loci were covered by HLA typing, at four-digit resolution. Among 300 to 450 genotyped donors of the cohort, an average of about 240,000 unique TCR beta nucleotide sequences were sequenced per donor, 15% to 20% of them non-productive. In a later genetic analysis, genome-wide SNP genotypes for about 55% of the roughly 700 donors were used, and that subset was treated as a discovery cohort. Four to six DR-DQ haplotypes were handled as single units for association and clustering because linkage in the cohort was strong. Besides the first cohort of hundreds of subjects, a separate validation cohort made up of 90 to 150 different subjects was used. About 280 gigabases of sequencing data and 70 million to 85 million unique TCR sequences were included in an early release covering about 700 HLA-typed donors. Alongside the repertoire data, information on donor age, sex, ethnicity and CMV serostatus was compiled. Every discovery cohort repertoire had been produced on one sequencing platform. Study-level results and caveats: Across donors, most TCR sequences were observed very rarely, whereas some public TCRs were present in many individuals. CMV serostatus was the only immune exposure information available for the cohort. When HLA alleles, especially DR and DQ, strongly co-occurred, attributing TCR associations to individual alleles was difficult. Cytomegalovirus status was reported to be diagnosed by the classifier with high specificity and sensitivity in both the original and validation cohorts. Some IMGT-functional V segments, including TRBV6-2 and TRBV6-3, could not be distinguished by the 87-base-pair reads and were therefore excluded. Because HLA typing was missing for some donors at each locus, association tests included only the typed subset. The study listed 150 to 200 TCR beta chains as associated with cytomegalovirus. An earlier analysis of approximately 540 of the donors showed that most TCR beta V segments appeared in productive rearrangements either about 87% or about 30% of the time, which broadly matched IMGT annotations. A later analysis found that HLA-associated TCR beta chains were more clonally expanded and had lower generation probabilities than equally common non-associated chains. A later analysis found that most CMV-associated TCR beta chains appeared HLA-restricted, with HLA associations seemingly driven largely by CMV exposure. According to a later analysis, TCR association rates differed among HLA loci, with DRB1 alleles showing the most associated TCRs and HLA-C alleles showing the fewest. A later analysis reported that several top co-occurrence clusters appeared linked to parvovirus B19, influenza, CMV and Epstein-Barr virus. Because counts were too low, around 18 rarely observed V segments, including chromosome 9 orphons, were left out of the earlier analysis of a few hundred of the donors. V-gene and J-gene trimming of TCR beta chains was associated with a missense DCLRE1C variant in a later genetic analysis, and the association was replicated in an independent cohort. Linkage disequilibrium might explain the correlated functional status among segregating V segments, but an unknown experimental factor could not be ruled out. A group of highly shared sequence variants was considered likely to be a technical artifact of the sequencing pipeline. The authors suggested that the approach could potentially be extended to other disease states and immunological phenotypes. Presence/absence analyses assumed roughly uniform sequencing depth across donors, an assumption that may not hold. In a later genetic analysis, fewer N-insertions in productive TCRs were reported among donors in an Asian-associated ancestry cluster than the roughly 710-donor mean. In vitro tests confirmed that a few of the cytomegalovirus-associated TCR beta chains recognize cytomegalovirus antigens. Specific HLA alleles were associated with around 18,000 TCR beta sequences at a false discovery rate of 0.05 in a later analysis. In this cohort, only TCR beta chains were sequenced, and detectable features were limited by the absence of alpha or paired-chain data. A further reported finding was that TCR beta sequences accurately predicted the HLA-A and HLA-B alleles for most subjects in the first cohort.

Looking up the germline V gene yields CDR1 SNHLY and CDR2 FYNNEI. The CDR3 contains 11 residues, cysteine and phenylalanine counted. Just CDR3 DNA is preserved here, 33 bases in frame from base 1. V gives up 8 bases and J gives up 0 bases, and the segment between their germline ends measures 5 bases. The cohort was made up of 500 to 850 healthy bone marrow donors. At the time of sampling, all cohort members were nominally healthy, though unrecorded immune exposures were likely present. The donor was CMV seronegative and was included in the group of 352 seronegative cohort members. A peripheral blood sample was provided by each donor, and peripheral blood mononuclear cells were used for TCR beta sequencing. The Qiagen DNeasy Blood Extraction Kit was used to extract genomic DNA from the blood cell samples. This clone was counted a few times. Its antigen has not been determined. Base qualities are missing; no much larger clone stands one base away.

The protocol used for the library was the immunoSEQ multiplex PCR assay. For the multiplex PCR, a mixture combining 60 forward primers for TCR Vbeta segments and 13 reverse primers for TCR Jbeta segments was used. The CDR3 region of rearranged TCR beta genes was amplified from genomic DNA by a multiplex PCR assay. The Illumina HiSeq System was used to sequence the amplified TCR beta libraries as 87-base-pair reads. In the paper's pipeline: Across the 700 or so repertoires, a later analysis counted approximately 83 million unique TCR beta chains, some 11 million of which were shared by at least two donors. A nearest-neighbor algorithm error-corrected the raw reads and collapsed the reads into unique sequences, merging closely related sequences to remove PCR and sequencing errors. CDR3 sequences were aligned to IMGT reference sequences to assign V, D and J gene segments. For a sequence to be retained, a match of at least six nucleotides to both a V gene segment and a J gene segment was required. A rearrangement was called productive if the CDR3 had no stop codons and remained in frame with V and J, and every other rearrangement was called non-productive. Following IMGT convention, CDR3 was defined as the stretch from the second conserved V-encoded cysteine to the conserved J-encoded phenylalanine. The earlier analysis of about 610 of the donors excluded any sequence lacking an unambiguous match to a single V gene segment. An earlier analysis of a few hundred of the donors called V segments functional above 56.7% productive rearrangements and segregating when the between-donor standard deviation exceeded 5%. A statistical classification framework was built for diagnosing cytomegalovirus status from the catalog of TCR beta chain sequences. A later analysis assigned V and J genes by comparing TCR nucleotide sequences with IMGT/GENE-DB human TR gene sequences. The TCRdist pipeline was used in a later analysis to assign CDR3 sequences and most-parsimonious VDJ recombination scenarios. In a later analysis, each TCR beta chain was defined by its CDR3 amino acid sequence together with its V-gene family, and reads without a unique V-gene family were excluded. A later analysis removed 500 to 600 highly shared, low-generation-probability nucleotide sequences to deal with suspected cross-contamination and a sequencing artifact. In a later analysis, a clonal expansion index was calculated for each public chain from normalized within-repertoire ranks of inferred template counts. In a later analysis, generation probabilities were computed with a VDJ recombination model fitted to out-of-frame rearrangements, and the resulting probabilities were checked against IGoR. In a later analysis, TCR-TCR, TCR-HLA and TCR-CMV co-occurrence was scored with hypergeometric tests, and a repertoire-size bias correction was applied to TCR pairs. To estimate false discovery rates, a later analysis permuted the HLA or CMV assignments 20 times. In a later analysis, co-occurring TCRs were grouped using DBSCAN, and TCRdist sequence similarity was added for clustering within HLA-allele-positive subsets. For co-occurrence clustering, repertoires with fewer than 30,000 or more than 120,000 public chains were excluded, along with roughly 5 repertoires with anomalous nucleotide sharing. Imported from immuneACCESS, the table was reduced by TCRdb to in-frame sequences with V and J called. These copies leave out some clones; in studies compared against another copy, an unresolved V gene accounts for under half, and the cause of the remainder is not known. V and J calls and clone size come straight from that table; D and trimming were deduced from the DNA. Counted in this sample were about 110,000 clones; 81% of them appeared once. The ten largest clones add up to 2.2% of the sample.

The chain couples TRBV2 to TRBJ2-7, with an unclear D gene assignment. The source is a woman between 25 and 40 years old in good health and CMV-seronegative. The specimen was PBMCs. This receptor has the CDR3 CASVLSYEQYF. The DNA sequence is TGTGCCAGCGTCCTCTCCTACGAGCAGTACTTC. Beyond the CDR3, the reference TRBV2 and TRBJ2-7 genes provide the residues; the full variable domain reads: EPEVTQTPSHQVTQMGQEVILRCVPISNHLYFYWYRQILGQKVEFLVSFYNNEISEKSEIFDDQFSVERPDGSNFTLKIRSTKLEDSAMYFCASVLSYEQYFGPGTRLTVT.